The 11 T cell receptor beta chains below all came from one sample that was sequenced in a study of PD-1 blockade in classical Hodgkin lymphoma. This sample's time point: newly diagnosed, previously untreated cHL patient sample. The investigators isolated CD8+ T cells from thawed PBMCs using magnetic negative selection. Clones were sequenced by immunoSEQ multiplex PCR, and TCRdb holds only the in-frame ones, with some missing. The profile covers approximately 14,000 clones, with approximately 91% appearing a single time and 5% to 6.5% taken by the ten largest. Material for sequencing was CD8+ T cells from blood. The origin of the receptors is a human donor with classical Hodgkin lymphoma.

The chain links TRBV4-1 to TRBJ2-1; 9 nucleotides align to TRBD2. Germline V gives CDR1 MGHRA, CDR2 YSYEKL. The ends lost 0 bases at V and 2 bases at J; junction bases unmatched: 5. The CDR3 loop spans 17 amino acids. CDR3 DNA: TGCGCCAGCAGCCAAGACCCTGCTAGCGGGACCTACAATGAGCAGTTCTTC. This gives the protein CASSQDPASGTYNEQFF.

The rearrangement links TRBV7-9 to TRBJ2-2; D unresolved. This CDR3 contains 19 residues. Germline CDR1 SEHNR, CDR2 FQNEAQ (reference sequence). The V end was cut by 6 bases, the J end by 4 bases, with 27 bases between. CDR3 in DNA: TGTGCCAGCAGTTCTACTTATATCGCCCTCAACGGTATCACCGGGGAGCTGTTTTTT. Translated, it gives CASSSTYIALNGITGELFF. Looking up the rest from reference TRBV7-9 and TRBJ2-2 gives the full variable domain: DTGVSQNPRHKITKRGQNVTFRCDPISEHNRLYWYRQTLGQGPEFLTYFQNEAQLEKSRLLSDRFSAERPKGSFSTLEIQRTEQGDSAMYLCASSSTYIALNGITGELFFGEGSRLTVL.

This rearrangement joins TRBV13 to TRBJ2-1; the D gene is possibly TRBD2 (6 bases). CDR1 is PRHDT and CDR2 is FYEKMQ in the germline V gene (reference sequence). Trimming shortened V by 5 bases and J by 2 bases, and 10 bases separated the two germline ends. The CDR3 contains 14 residues. CDR3 protein: CASSPRDPYNEQFF. The CDR3 nucleotides read TGTGCCAGCAGCCCGCGGGATCCCTACAATGAGCAGTTCTTC.

The chain links TRBV4-1 to TRBJ2-7; D tentatively reads TRBD1 or TRBD2 (5 bases each). V was pared by 0 bases and J by 12 bases, with 21 bases between. The germline CDR1 and CDR2 sequences are MGHRA and YSYEKL. The CDR3 totals 15 residues. The CDR3 nucleotides read TGCGCCAGCAGCCAAGATGATGGGACGGGCAGCGGCAGGTACTTC. Protein sequence: CASSQDDGTGSGRYF.

The sample holds one count of this clone. The rearrangement uses TRBV2 and TRBJ2-1, with 11 positions matching TRBD2. This CDR3 spans 16 amino acids. CDR1 is SNHLY and CDR2 is FYNNEI in the germline V gene. The V segment lost 4 bases and the J segment 2 bases; nucleotides outside the gene matches: 4. This CDR3 reads CASSVILAGAYNEQFF. The CDR3 DNA is TGTGCCAGCAGTGTAATACTAGCGGGAGCCTACAATGAGCAGTTCTTC.

The gene calls are TRBV4-1 and TRBJ2-6; the match to TRBD2 covers 8 bases. The CDR3 length is 18 residues. J gave up 3 bases and V 1 base, and 8 bases lay outside the gene matches. Germline CDR1 and CDR2: MGHRA and YSYEKL. This CDR3 is CASSQGDGRAFGANVLTF. The CDR3 DNA reads as TGCGCCAGCAGCCAAGGGGACGGGAGGGCCTTTGGGGCCAACGTCCTGACTTTC.

The V and J genes are TRBV7-2 and TRBJ2-7, with 16 bases that match TRBD2. The CDR3 sequence is 19 residues long. Germline V lookup: CDR1 SGHTA, CDR2 FQGNSA. V lost 1 base and J lost 3; bases outside the gene matches: 9. In DNA, the CDR3 is TGTGCCAGCAGCTTAGGGGTAGGGACTAGCGGGAGGGCAGTCTACGAGCAGTACTTC. Translating gives CASSLGVGTSGRAVYEQYF. Filled out from reference TRBV7-2 and TRBJ2-7, the complete variable domain reads GAGVSQSPSNKVTEKGKDVELRCDPISGHTALYWYRQSLGQGLEFLIYFQGNSAPDKSGLPSDRFSAERTGGSVSTLTIQRTQQEDSAVYLCASSLGVGTSGRAVYEQYFGPGTRLTVT.

This chain uses TRBV12-5 with TRBJ2-1; D perhaps matches TRBD1 (5 bases). CDR1 and CDR2 from the germline V gene are LGHNT and FRNRAP. Trimming left V 6 bases short and J 5 bases short, with 17 bases between. This CDR3 is 15 amino acids long. The CDR3 nucleotides read TGTGCTAGTGGACGCGGACACGGAATAGACAATGAGCAGTTCTTC. Translation: CASGRGHGIDNEQFF.

V gene TRBV5-6 combines with J gene TRBJ2-1; D gene uncertain. CDR1 SGHDT and CDR2 YYEEEE come from the germline V gene. The CDR3 covers 17 residues. Trimming stripped 4 bases from V and 2 bases from J, with 19 bases between. Here the CDR3 DNA reads TGTGCCAGCAGCCCCCCCTACACGCGAGGACCCTACAATGAGCAGTTCTTC. As protein: CASSPPYTRGPYNEQFF.

The rearrangement joins TRBV27 to TRBJ2-3; no clear D gene. Germline CDR1 reads MNHEY; CDR2 reads SMNVEV (reference sequence). The CDR3 is made up of 16 amino acids. With 2 bases removed from V and 0 bases from J, the gap between germline ends came to 12 bases. CDR3: CASSLMGGTSTDTQYF. The CDR3 DNA sequence: TGTGCCAGCAGTTTAATGGGCGGAACTAGCACAGATACGCAGTATTTT.

This chain connects TRBV4-1 to TRBJ2-7, with D possibly called TRBD1 or TRBD2 (5 bases each). CDR3 length: 17 amino acids. The V gene lost 0 bases and the J gene lost 0 bases, with 15 bases spanning the gap. The V gene's germline CDR1 is MGHRA and CDR2 YSYEKL. CDR3 sequence reads: CASSQEREGLTSYEQYF. CDR3 coding DNA: TGCGCCAGCAGCCAAGAGCGCGAGGGGCTGACCTCCTACGAGCAGTACTTC.